These T cell receptor beta chains were read from a single sample in a study of blood T cell repertoires in COVID-19. Assay used: immunoSEQ multiplex PCR; TCRdb lists only in-frame clones, some missing. The table includes 40,000 or so clones, about 89% detected once. The sample consisted of peripheral blood. Source of these receptors: a man in his fifties with active COVID-19. Both conserved end residues are part of each CDR3. A D gene is named only where the DNA matches it firmly. Rows give clone size only sometimes, using once, few, many, or a class for an expanded clone.

j_call,v_call,clone_size,d_call,cdr3_aa,cdr3_nt
TRBJ2-2,TRBV3-1/TRBV3-2,once,TRBD2,CASSHGLAGVVGELFF,TGTGCCAGCAGCCACGGACTAGCGGGAGTGGTCGGGGAGCTGTTTTTT
TRBJ1-1,TRBV7-3,-,-,CASSLIDGTEAFF,TGTGCCAGCAGCCTCATCGACGGGACTGAAGCTTTCTTT
TRBJ2-7,TRBV7-9,once,TRBD2,CASSFVGRAGNEQYF,TGTGCCAGCAGCTTCGTGGGGCGAGCGGGAAACGAGCAGTACTTC
TRBJ2-2,TRBV3-1/TRBV3-2,-,TRBD2,CASSTRGSGFTGELFF,TGTGCCAGCAGCACCCGGGGTAGCGGGTTCACCGGGGAGCTGTTTTTT
TRBJ2-7,TRBV2,once,TRBD1,CASSVGTGAYEQYF,TGTGCCAGCAGTGTGGGGACAGGGGCCTACGAGCAGTACTTC
TRBJ2-7,TRBV6-1,-,-,CASSDPTYEQYF,TGTGCCAGCAGTGATCCAACCTACGAGCAGTACTTC
TRBJ2-5,TRBV7-9,-,-,CASSLGLPKETQYF,TGTGCCAGCAGCTTAGGTCTTCCTAAAGAGACCCAGTACTTC
TRBJ2-1,TRBV28,-,-,CASSPPTRRKQFF,TGTGCCAGCAGTCCCCCGACTAGGAGGAAGCAGTTCTTC
TRBJ1-2,TRBV3-1/TRBV3-2,-,TRBD1,CASSPRTGSGYTF,TGTGCCAGCAGCCCGCGGACAGGGAGTGGCTACACCTTC
TRBJ2-1,TRBV2,-,-,CASSGSGYTHRDEQFF,TGTGCCAGCAGTGGGAGCGGGTACACCCATCGGGATGAGCAGTTCTTC
TRBJ1-5,TRBV6-2/TRBV6-3,-,-,CASSRPGQPQHF,TGTGCCAGCAGCCGTCCGGGACAGCCCCAGCATTTT
TRBJ2-7,TRBV19,-,TRBD1,CASSIRQGPQPHPEYEQYF,TGTGCCAGTAGTATACGACAGGGGCCGCAACCACATCCAGAATACGAGCAGTACTTC
TRBJ2-1,TRBV5-1,-,-,CASSSILGEQFF,TGCGCCAGCAGCTCCATCCTCGGGGAGCAGTTCTTC
TRBJ1-5,TRBV19,-,-,CASRQGRNSNQPQHF,TGTGCCAGTAGACAAGGCAGGAATAGCAATCAGCCCCAGCATTTT
TRBJ2-3,TRBV12-5,once,TRBD2,CASGLTLAGGPKDTQYF,TGTGCTAGTGGTTTGACTTTAGCGGGAGGGCCTAAAGATACGCAGTATTTT
TRBJ2-2,TRBV6-4,-,TRBD2,CASSAGTSDTGELFF,TGTGCCAGCAGTGCCGGGACTAGCGACACCGGGGAGCTGTTTTTT
TRBJ2-1,TRBV7-2,-,TRBD2,CASSLAGLAGGGNEQFF,TGTGCCAGCAGCTTAGCCGGACTAGCGGGAGGGGGGAATGAGCAGTTCTTC
TRBJ1-5,TRBV6-6,-,-,CASIPRGGKNQPQHF,TGTGCCAGCATCCCCAGGGGAGGGAAAAATCAGCCCCAGCATTTT
TRBJ2-1,TRBV10-2,-,-,CAGQGGDSPYNEQFF,TGCGCCGGACAAGGGGGTGACTCACCCTACAATGAGCAGTTCTTC
TRBJ2-2,TRBV4-1,-,TRBD2,CASSLTSGSTGELFF,TGCGCCAGCAGCCTGACTAGCGGGAGCACCGGGGAGCTGTTTTTT
TRBJ2-7,TRBV28,-,-,CASRIRGQLYEQYF,TGTGCCAGCAGAATTAGAGGACAACTCTACGAGCAGTACTTC
TRBJ1-3,TRBV4-1,once,TRBD1,CASSQDREQGENTIYF,TGCGCCAGCAGCCAAGATAGGGAACAGGGGGAGAACACCATATATTTT
TRBJ2-3,TRBV11-2,-,-,CASSVGESGDTQYF,TGTGCCAGCAGCGTAGGGGAGTCGGGGGATACGCAGTATTTT
TRBJ1-2,TRBV30,-,-,CAWRSGGNYGYTF,TGTGCCTGGAGAAGCGGGGGGAACTATGGCTACACCTTC
TRBJ1-5,TRBV28,-,TRBD1,CASSSRTGGDNQPQHF,TGTGCCAGCAGTTCTAGGACAGGGGGGGACAATCAGCCCCAGCATTTT
TRBJ2-7,TRBV5-6,few,-,CASSLEPAYEQYF,TGTGCCAGCAGCTTGGAACCAGCCTACGAGCAGTACTTC
TRBJ2-1,TRBV11-3,-,TRBD2,CASSPGLAGDEQFF,TGTGCCAGCAGCCCGGGACTAGCGGGAGATGAGCAGTTCTTC
TRBJ2-1,TRBV5-4,-,-,CASSLIAGEQFF,TGTGCCAGCAGCTTGATCGCGGGAGAGCAGTTCTTC
TRBJ1-3,TRBV6-1,once,-,CASSELATGNTIYF,TGTGCCAGCAGTGAATTAGCCACTGGAAACACCATATATTTT